This entry is about one T cell receptor (beta chain). Antigen specificity is unknown. The sample contains more than one DNA sequence encoding this CDR3. CDR1 and CDR2 from the germline V gene are SGHTA and FQGNSA. The V gene lost 2 bases and the J gene lost 0 bases, with 13 bases spanning the gap. This CDR3 comprises 16 residues. The PCR was carried out with 60 Vbeta primers and 13 Jbeta primers. Assay: immunoSEQ multiplex PCR; the TCRdb copy retains only in-frame clones and omits some. The sample has about 69,000 clones; about 70% are singletons. The data were obtained in a study of cytomegalovirus exposure and HLA in healthy donors. General study points: A later analysis found TCR association rates differed by HLA locus, highest for DRB1 and lowest for HLA-C. Within the data, a cluster of highly shared sequence variants was likely a sequencing artifact.

Material: PBMCs. The clonotype was recovered from a woman in her 30s in good health and CMV-seronegative. The chain employs TRBV7-2 and TRBJ2-5, with a possible D match to TRBD2 (5 bases). CDR3 protein: CASSLTEGAYQETQYF. DNA of the CDR3: TGTGCCAGCAGCTTAACAGAGGGCGCTTACCAAGAGACCCAGTACTTC.